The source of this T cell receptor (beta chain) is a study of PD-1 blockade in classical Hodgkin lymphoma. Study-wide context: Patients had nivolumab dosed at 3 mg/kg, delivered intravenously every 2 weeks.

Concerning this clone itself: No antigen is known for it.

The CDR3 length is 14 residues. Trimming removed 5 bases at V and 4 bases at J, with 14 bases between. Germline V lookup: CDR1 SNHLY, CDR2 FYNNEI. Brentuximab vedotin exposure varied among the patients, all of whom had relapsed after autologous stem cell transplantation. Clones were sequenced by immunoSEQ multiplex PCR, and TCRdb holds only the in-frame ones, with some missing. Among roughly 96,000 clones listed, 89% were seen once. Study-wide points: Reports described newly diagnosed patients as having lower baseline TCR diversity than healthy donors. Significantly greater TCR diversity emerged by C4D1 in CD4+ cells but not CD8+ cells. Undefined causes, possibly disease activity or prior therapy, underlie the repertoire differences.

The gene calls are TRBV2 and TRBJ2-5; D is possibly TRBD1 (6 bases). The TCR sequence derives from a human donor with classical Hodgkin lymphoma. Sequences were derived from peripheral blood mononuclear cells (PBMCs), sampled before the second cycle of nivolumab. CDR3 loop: CASSLLQGLETQYF. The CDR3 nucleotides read TGTGCCAGCAGTCTATTACAGGGCTTAGAGACCCAGTACTTC.